One and the same sample provided the 11 T cell receptor beta chains below, sequenced in a study of CXCR3-negative and CXCR3-positive naive CD8 T cells. The libraries of TRB cDNA were constructed through 5' RACE using UMI labels. TCRdb reworked the 5' RACE reads into one entry per CDR3 protein, no DNA. The table lists around 45,000 distinct CDR3 sequences, with about 1.6% in the top ten. Sequencing input: naive CXCR3- CD8+ T cells from blood. Subset meaning: CD45RO-CCR7+CD27+CD95- naive CD8+ T cells lacking CXCR3 (TNR3-). The receptors come from a human donor in good health. Some clones in this sample may be carry-over from other donors' samples.

This chain uses TRBV6-5 with TRBJ2-5. The CDR3 loop spans 14 amino acids. Germline-derived CDR1 and CDR2 are MNHEY and SVGAGI. The CDR3 spells CASSYLGFQETQYF.

The V call is TRBV29-1, the J call TRBJ2-5. The CDR3 runs to 13 residues. Germline V gene sequence: CDR1 SQVTM, CDR2 ANQGSEA. CDR3 protein: CSVDEDMQETQYF.

The chain links TRBV4-1 to TRBJ2-7; TCRdb indicates TRBD2, and absent DNA this call remains unverified. Germline V lookup: CDR1 MGHRA, CDR2 YSYEKL. The CDR3 runs to 14 residues. CDR3: CASSERGGSYEQYF.

This sequence joins TRBV4-3 and TRBJ2-5. Looked up from germline, CDR1 is LGHNA and CDR2 is YSLEER. The CDR3 is made up of 13 amino acids. The CDR3 is CASSQRNQETQYF.

The chain joins TRBV20-1 to TRBJ2-7; with no DNA, the TCRdb D assignment of TRBD2 cannot be verified. CDR3 size: 14 residues. Looked up from germline, CDR1 is DFQATT and CDR2 is SNEGSKA (reference sequence). The CDR3 spells CSARGLADSYEQYF.

The chain has TRBV3-1 and TRBJ1-2. Germline V gene data show CDR1 as LGHDT and CDR2 as YNNKEL (reference sequence). The CDR3 runs to 13 residues. The CDR3 sequence is CASSQGGYYGYTF.

This sequence joins TRBV6-2 or TRBV6-3 and TRBJ1-5; lacking DNA, the TRBD1 call made by TCRdb goes unchecked. The CDR3 is 15 residues long. From germline, CDR1 is MNHEY and CDR2 SVGEGT. The CDR3 protein is CASRNGATVDQPQHF.

The chain joins TRBV15 to TRBJ2-1; TCRdb's D call, TRBD1, is unchecked because there is no DNA. The germline gives CDR1 LNHNV, CDR2 YYDKDF (reference sequence). The CDR3 spans 15 residues. This CDR3 reads CATRGERTRNNEQFF.

The chain employs TRBV7-9 and TRBJ2-1; TCRdb's assignment of TRBD2 cannot be checked, as there is no DNA. This CDR3 has 13 amino acids. Looked up from germline, CDR1 is SEHNR and CDR2 is FQNEAQ (reference sequence). Here the CDR3 reads CAIGGRAESEQFF.

This chain joins TRBV28 and TRBJ2-7. The CDR3 is 13 residues long. Germline V gives CDR1 MDHEN, CDR2 SYDVKM. CDR3 amino acids: CASSFPQTSEQYF.

The V gene is TRBV15, the J gene TRBJ2-3; TCRdb's D call of TRBD2 is untestable without DNA. The CDR3 has 17 amino acids. Germline V gives CDR1 LNHNV, CDR2 YYDKDF (reference sequence). The chain's CDR3 is CATSRVARLAHTDTQYF.